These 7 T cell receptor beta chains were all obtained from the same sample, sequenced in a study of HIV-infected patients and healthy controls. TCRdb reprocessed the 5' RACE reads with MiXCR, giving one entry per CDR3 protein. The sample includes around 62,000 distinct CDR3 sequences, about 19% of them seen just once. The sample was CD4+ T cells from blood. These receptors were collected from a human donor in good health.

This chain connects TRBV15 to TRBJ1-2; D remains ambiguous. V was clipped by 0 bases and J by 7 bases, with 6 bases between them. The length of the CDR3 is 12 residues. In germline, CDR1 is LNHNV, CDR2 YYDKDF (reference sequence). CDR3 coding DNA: TGTGCCACCAGCAGAGATCAAAGTGGCTACACCTTC. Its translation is CATSRDQSGYTF.

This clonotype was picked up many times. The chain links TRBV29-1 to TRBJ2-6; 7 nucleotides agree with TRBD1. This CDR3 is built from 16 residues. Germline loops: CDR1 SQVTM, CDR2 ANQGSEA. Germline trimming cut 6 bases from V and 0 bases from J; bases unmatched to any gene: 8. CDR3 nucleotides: TGCAGCGTCCGGGACAGCCTCTTCTCTGGGGCCAACGTCCTGACTTTC. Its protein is CSVRDSLFSGANVLTF.

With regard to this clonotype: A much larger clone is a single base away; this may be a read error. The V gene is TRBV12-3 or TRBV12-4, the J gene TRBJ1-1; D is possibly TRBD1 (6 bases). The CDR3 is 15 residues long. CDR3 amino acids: CTSLKGQGMNTEAFF. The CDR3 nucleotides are TGTACCAGCTTAAAAGGGCAGGGGATGAACACTGAAGCTTTCTTT.

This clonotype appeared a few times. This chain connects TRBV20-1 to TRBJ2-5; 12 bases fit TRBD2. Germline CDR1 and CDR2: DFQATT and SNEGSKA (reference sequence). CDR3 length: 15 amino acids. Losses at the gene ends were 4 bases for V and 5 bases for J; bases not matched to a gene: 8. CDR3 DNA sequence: TGCAGTGCTAAGAGAAGGACTAGCGGGGAGGAGACCCAGTACTTC. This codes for CSAKRRTSGEETQYF.

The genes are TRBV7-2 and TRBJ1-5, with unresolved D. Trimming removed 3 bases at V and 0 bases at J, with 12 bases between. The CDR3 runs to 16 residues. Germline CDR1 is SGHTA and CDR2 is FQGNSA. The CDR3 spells CASSFYSGDSNQPQHF. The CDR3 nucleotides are TGTGCCAGCAGCTTTTACAGCGGTGATAGCAATCAGCCCCAGCATTTT.

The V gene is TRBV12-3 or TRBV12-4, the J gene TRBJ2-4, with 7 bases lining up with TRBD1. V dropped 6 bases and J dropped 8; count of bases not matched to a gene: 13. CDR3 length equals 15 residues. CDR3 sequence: CASRAPAVQGDIQYF. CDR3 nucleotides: TGTGCCAGCAGGGCCCCAGCTGTTCAGGGGGACATTCAGTACTTC.

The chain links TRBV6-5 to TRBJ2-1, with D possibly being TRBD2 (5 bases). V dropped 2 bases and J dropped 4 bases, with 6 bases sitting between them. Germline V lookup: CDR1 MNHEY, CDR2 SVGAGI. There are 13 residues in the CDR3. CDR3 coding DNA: TGTGCCAGCAGTTACACGGGGTACAATGAGCAGTTCTTC. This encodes CASSYTGYNEQFF.